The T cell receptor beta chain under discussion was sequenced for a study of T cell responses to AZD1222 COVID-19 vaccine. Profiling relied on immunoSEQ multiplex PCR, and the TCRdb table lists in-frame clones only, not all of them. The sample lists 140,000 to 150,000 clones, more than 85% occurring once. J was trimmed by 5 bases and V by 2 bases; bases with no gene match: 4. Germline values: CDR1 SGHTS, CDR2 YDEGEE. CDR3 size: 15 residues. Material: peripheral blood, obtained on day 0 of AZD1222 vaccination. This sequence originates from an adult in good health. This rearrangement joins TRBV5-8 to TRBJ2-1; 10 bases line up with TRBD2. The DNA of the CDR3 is TGTGCCAGCAGCTTTAGCGGGGGGTCTCACAATGAGCAGTTCTTC. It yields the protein CASSFSGGSHNEQFF.